These 14 T cell receptor beta chains came from one sample sequenced in a study of T cell changes during pregnancy in multiple sclerosis. The protocol was immunoSEQ multiplex PCR, while the TCRdb copy is restricted to in-frame clones and leaves out a portion. The sample holds over 50,000 clones, around 90% seen once. The material was peripheral blood, obtained in the first trimester of pregnancy. The receptors originated from a female donor with multiple sclerosis, enrolled in a pregnancy study.

This clone was recorded once. One end of the junction does not line up with germline, which may come from a read error. This chain joins TRBV18 and TRBJ2-1, with TRBD2 as a possible D gene (5 bases). There are 15 residues in the CDR3. Germline V CDR1 and CDR2: KGHSH, LQKENI. The CDR3 here is CASSPYGDSFNEQFF. The CDR3 DNA sequence: TGTGCCAGCTCACCATACGGGGATTCCTTCAATGAGCAGTTCTTC.

The chain recombines TRBV28 with TRBJ2-5, with D perhaps matching TRBD2 (6 bases). There are 15 residues in the CDR3. Germline V CDR1 and CDR2: MDHEN, SYDVKM. The V and J ends lost 5 bases and 1 base respectively, with 14 bases between them. The CDR3 spells CASSMAGTPQETQYF. CDR3 bases: TGTGCCAGCAGTATGGCCGGGACTCCCCAAGAGACCCAGTACTTC.

The CDR3 DNA is TGTGCCAGTTCCCTGGGCAATACCTACGAGCAGTACTTC. This gives the protein CASSLGNTYEQYF. J is TRBJ2-7 and V is TRBV27; no definite D call. V gave up 9 bases and J gave up 2 bases, with 14 bases separating them. Germline lookup yields CDR1 MNHEY and CDR2 SMNVEV (reference sequence). The CDR3 runs 13 residues.

V and J are TRBV28 and TRBJ1-2; 7 nucleotides align to TRBD1. Looked up from germline, CDR1 is MDHEN and CDR2 is SYDVKM. The CDR3 runs to 14 residues. Losses at the gene ends were 6 bases for V and 4 bases for J; bases not matched to a gene: 8. CDR3 in amino acids: CASRRTGAGYGYTF. The CDR3 bases are TGTGCCAGCAGAAGAACAGGGGCCGGCTATGGCTACACCTTC.

The V and J genes are TRBV2 and TRBJ2-2, with 8 positions matching TRBD1. This CDR3 comprises 16 residues. Trimming removed 3 bases from V and 0 bases from J; junction bases left unmatched: 3. Germline CDR1 is SNHLY and CDR2 is FYNNEI. The CDR3 DNA follows: TGTGCCAGCAGTGATCAGGGGGCAGCGAACACCGGGGAGCTGTTTTTT. Its translation: CASSDQGAANTGELFF.

The chain carries TRBV6-5 and TRBJ1-2; a possible D gene is TRBD1 (5 bases). The CDR3 runs 12 residues. Germline CDR1 and CDR2: MNHEY and SVGAGI. The V end was cut by 5 bases, the J end by 4 bases, with 8 bases between. CDR3 protein: CASSGATYGYTF. The CDR3 region has the DNA TGTGCCAGCAGTGGGGCTACCTATGGCTACACCTTC.

This chain links TRBV11-3 with TRBJ1-1, with D possibly matching TRBD1 (6 bases). V lost 2 bases, J lost 2 bases, and 9 bases lay in between. The germline gives CDR1 SGHNT, CDR2 YENEEA. The CDR3 is 14 amino acids. CDR3 region: CASSLQGLNTEAFF. CDR3 sequence (DNA): TGTGCCAGCAGCTTACAGGGGTTAAACACTGAAGCTTTCTTT.

This clone came up a few times. The CDR3 spells CAISESRTGNTGELFF. Written as DNA, the CDR3 is TGTGCCATCAGTGAGTCGAGAACGGGAAACACCGGGGAGCTGTTTTTT. The chain employs TRBV10-3 and TRBJ2-2; TRBD2 might be the D (5 bases). The CDR3 is 16 residues long. The V end was cut by 0 bases, the J end by 2 bases, with 10 bases between. Per the germline V gene, CDR1 is ENHRY and CDR2 is SYGVKD.

The sample holds one count of this clone. V gene TRBV19 combines with J gene TRBJ2-1; D remains ambiguous. V was trimmed by 5 bases and J by 3 bases, leaving 5 bases between them. Germline CDR1 reads LNHDA; CDR2 reads SQIVND (reference sequence). The CDR3 covers 12 residues. This CDR3 reads CASSASYNEQFF. The CDR3 DNA sequence: TGTGCCAGTAGTGCGAGCTACAATGAGCAGTTCTTC.

The rearrangement uses TRBV6-1 and TRBJ2-1, with 9 bases fitting TRBD1. The CDR3 length is 15 residues. V lost 7 bases and J lost 6; bases outside the gene matches: 10. Germline loops: CDR1 MNHNS, CDR2 SASEGT. The CDR3 coding sequence is TGTGCCAGCAACACCAGGGAGACAGGGGGCAATGAGCAGTTCTTC. This gives the protein CASNTRETGGNEQFF.

The table lists this clone with a few counts. The J gene is TRBJ2-7, the V gene TRBV2; 7 bases fit TRBD1. V shed 5 bases and J 5 bases; nucleotides not matched to a gene: 3. CDR1 SNHLY and CDR2 FYNNEI come from the germline V gene. The CDR3 length is 12 residues. The CDR3 sequence is CASSSTGHEQYF. DNA of the CDR3: TGTGCCAGCAGTTCGACAGGGCACGAGCAGTACTTC.

Written as DNA, the CDR3 is TGTGCCAGCAGAATAGACAGCTCGAACACTGAAGCTTTCTTT. It specifies CASRIDSSNTEAFF. The V gene is TRBV2, the J gene TRBJ1-1; D possibly corresponds to TRBD1 (5 bases). The CDR3 runs to 14 residues. Germline V gene sequence: CDR1 SNHLY, CDR2 FYNNEI. V lost 6 bases and J lost 1, with 12 bases in between.

V gene TRBV11-2 combines with J gene TRBJ2-2, with 10 positions matching TRBD2. This CDR3 spans 18 amino acids. Germline-derived CDR1 and CDR2 are SGHAT and FQNNGV. V lost 1 base, J lost 3 bases, and 8 bases stayed unmatched. The CDR3 region has the DNA TGTGCCAGCAGCTTAGTTGGCGGTGGACTAGCGGACACCGGGGAGCTGTTTTTT. Protein product: CASSLVGGGLADTGELFF.

V and J are TRBV18 and TRBJ2-1, with TRBD2 matching 7 bases. The germline CDR1 and CDR2 sequences are KGHSH and LQKENI. CDR3 length: 16 amino acids. The V gene end was trimmed by 0 bases and the J gene end by 2 bases; junction bases not matched to a gene: 4. The CDR3 protein is CASSPPSGTAYNEQFF. The CDR3 bases are TGTGCCAGCTCACCACCGAGCGGGACTGCCTACAATGAGCAGTTCTTC.